What follows are 30 T cell receptor beta chains derived from one specimen sequenced in a study of cytomegalovirus exposure and HLA in healthy donors (dated 2017 in TCRdb). The library was made by the immunoSEQ multiplex PCR assay. For the multiplex PCR, a mixture combining 60 forward primers for TCR Vbeta segments and 13 reverse primers for TCR Jbeta segments was used. In TCRdb, the immuneACCESS table is reduced to in-frame sequences with V and J assigned. These tables do not hold every clone; where another copy was compared, an unresolved V gene accounts for under half, and the others remain unexplained. In this sample the table shows about 88,000 clones, just under 90% of which occur a single time. Approximately 2.2% of the sample goes to the ten largest clones. The sample comprised PBMCs. These receptors were obtained from a man aged 18 to 30 in good health and CMV-seronegative.

This clone was detected only once. Here the CDR3 DNA reads TGTGCCAGCAGCACACATCTAACCGGGACAGAAAAAGGGACCCAGTACTTC. Its protein product is CASSTHLTGTEKGTQYF. This chain joins TRBV7-2 and TRBJ2-5, with 7 bases identical to TRBD1. Germline V lookup: CDR1 SGHTA, CDR2 FQGNSA. Germline trimming cut 5 bases from V and 7 bases from J; bases unmatched to any gene: 19. This CDR3 spans 17 amino acids.

CDR3 bases: TGTGCCAGCAGCTTAGGAAGAGCGAGGTACCAAGAGACCCAGTACTTC. This translates into CASSLGRARYQETQYF. The chain recombines TRBV7-2 with TRBJ2-5; D is uncertain. This CDR3 comprises 16 residues. CDR1 and CDR2 from the germline V gene are SGHTA and FQGNSA. V dropped 1 base and J dropped 0 bases, with 12 bases sitting between them.

V usage is TRBV2 and J usage is TRBJ2-1, with D perhaps TRBD2 (5 bases). The CDR3 consists of 15 residues. With 10 bases removed from V and 5 bases from J, the gap between germline ends came to 21 bases. The germline gives CDR1 SNHLY, CDR2 FYNNEI. The DNA of the CDR3 is TGTGCCACCCAATCGAGGGAGTCCGGAAACAATGAGCAGTTCTTC. It is translated as CATQSRESGNNEQFF.

The gene calls are TRBV7-8 and TRBJ2-7; 7 positions agree with TRBD2. V was pared by 1 base and J by 2 bases, with 2 bases of the junction left unmatched. The CDR3 sequence is 14 residues long. Germline values: CDR1 SGHVS, CDR2 FQNEAQ. The CDR3 sequence is CASSLGGGPYEQYF. CDR3 bases: TGTGCCAGCAGCTTAGGCGGGGGTCCCTACGAGCAGTACTTC.

This chain links TRBV30 with TRBJ2-7; TRBD2 matches at 15 bases. V was pared by 3 bases and J by 3 bases, with 6 bases of the junction left unmatched. The CDR3 has 16 residues. Per germline, CDR1 GTSNPN and CDR2 SVGIG (reference sequence). CDR3 region: CAWRAAGLAGGYEQYF. The CDR3 nucleotides read TGTGCCTGGAGGGCCGCGGGACTAGCGGGAGGCTACGAGCAGTACTTC.

This clone was recorded once. This chain connects TRBV4-3 to TRBJ2-7; TRBD2 aligns across 13 bases. Germline-derived CDR1 and CDR2 are LGHNA and YSLEER. With 4 bases clipped from V and 5 bases from J, the junction kept 5 bases outside the gene matches. This CDR3 region has 15 residues. The CDR3 DNA follows: TGCGCCAGCAGCCGAGGACTAGCGGGAGTTGACGAGCAGTACTTC. It codes for CASSRGLAGVDEQYF.

With regard to this clone: A junction end diverges from the germline sequence, so it may reflect a read error. The chain carries TRBV30 and TRBJ2-7, with 7 positions matching TRBD1. Germline CDR1 reads GTSNPN; CDR2 reads SVGIG (reference sequence). The CDR3 totals 13 residues. Written as DNA, the CDR3 is TGTGCCTGGAGCTCAATCCGGGACAGTCCTCGCTTTTTC. It encodes CAWSSIRDSPRFF.

The chain has TRBV5-1 and TRBJ2-5; 8 bases match TRBD1. Germline lookup yields CDR1 SGHRS and CDR2 YFSETQ. The CDR3 loop spans 15 amino acids. The ends lost 3 bases at V and 5 bases at J; junction bases unmatched: 9. DNA of the CDR3: TGCGCCAGCAGCTCCCCAGGGGGCTGGTGGGAGACCCAGTACTTC. It is translated as CASSSPGGWWETQYF.

The sample holds one count of this clone. The chain employs TRBV7-2 and TRBJ2-7; D might be TRBD1 (6 bases). The CDR3 extends over 15 amino acids. Per germline, CDR1 SGHTA and CDR2 FQGNSA. V lost 1 base to trimming and J lost 2 bases, with 12 bases between them. The CDR3 loop reads CASSLEGDKAYEQYF. Written as DNA, the CDR3 is TGTGCCAGCAGCTTAGAGGGGGACAAGGCCTACGAGCAGTACTTC. The variable domain in full, with the rest retrieved from reference TRBV7-2 and TRBJ2-7, is GAGVSQSPSNKVTEKGKDVELRCDPISGHTALYWYRQSLGQGLEFLIYFQGNSAPDKSGLPSDRFSAERTGGSVSTLTIQRTQQEDSAVYLCASSLEGDKAYEQYFGPGTRLTVT.

The rearrangement links TRBV6-6 to TRBJ1-2; 11 bases agree with TRBD1. Germline V gene lookup returns CDR1 MNHNY and CDR2 SVGAGI (reference sequence). V trimming: 2 bases; J trimming: 6 bases; junction bases outside the gene matches: 8. The CDR3 extends over 16 amino acids. Here the CDR3 DNA reads TGTGCCAGCAGTTACGCTACCGGGACAGGGGGGCATGGCTACACCTTC. Its translation is CASSYATGTGGHGYTF.

CDR3 DNA: TGCGCCAGCAGCTTGGCATCAGGGTCCCCGAAGCAGTACTTC. Encoded protein: CASSLASGSPKQYF. V usage is TRBV5-1 and J usage is TRBJ2-7, with a possible D match to TRBD1 (5 bases). The germline V gene encodes CDR1 SGHRS and CDR2 YFSETQ. The V end lost 0 bases, the J end lost 8 bases, and 15 bases lay between the germline ends. The CDR3 is 14 amino acids.

The V call is TRBV18, the J call TRBJ1-4; maybe TRBD1 (6 bases). V dropped 6 bases and J dropped 0 bases, with 14 bases sitting between them. The CDR3 extends over 16 amino acids. In germline, CDR1 is KGHSH, CDR2 LQKENI. DNA for the CDR3: TGTGCCAGCTCGGGGACAAGTCTCGCAACTAATGAAAAACTGTTTTTT. This translates into CASSGTSLATNEKLFF.

V usage is TRBV15 and J usage is TRBJ1-2; TRBD1 matches 8 bases. Per germline, CDR1 LNHNV and CDR2 YYDKDF (reference sequence). Trimming removed 4 bases from V and 2 bases from J; junction bases left unmatched: 6. This CDR3 is built from 15 residues. The CDR3 spells CATSILGQGNYGYTF. In DNA, the CDR3 is TGTGCCACCAGCATTTTAGGACAGGGCAACTATGGCTACACCTTC.

Only a few counts were recorded for this clone. The chain has TRBV5-4 and TRBJ1-5; unclear D gene. The germline V gene has CDR1 SGHNT and CDR2 YYREEE (reference sequence). CDR3 length equals 13 residues. Trimming shortened V by 4 bases and J by 5 bases, and 10 bases separated the two germline ends. Here the CDR3 DNA reads TGTGCCAGCAGCAGAGGGTTGGATCAGCCCCAGCATTTT. Translation gives CASSRGLDQPQHF.

The CDR3, as DNA: TGCAGCGTTGGGGGAGCCTTTGGGACAGAACAGTTTATGGAGTACTTC. Encoded protein: CSVGGAFGTEQFMEYF. The chain joins TRBV29-1 to TRBJ2-7; TRBD1 matches at 7 bases. Per the germline V gene, CDR1 is SQVTM and CDR2 is ANQGSEA. The CDR3 loop spans 16 amino acids. With 4 bases clipped from V and 11 bases from J, the junction kept 23 bases outside the gene matches.

This rearrangement joins TRBV19 to TRBJ2-7; D possibly corresponds to TRBD2 (6 bases). CDR1 is LNHDA and CDR2 is SQIVND in the germline V gene (reference sequence). The CDR3 totals 16 residues. V was shortened by 3 bases and J by 0 bases, with 15 bases between the two germline ends. In DNA form, the CDR3 reads TGTGCCAGTAGTATGGATCCCTTCGGGGGCTCCTACGAGCAGTACTTC. Its protein is CASSMDPFGGSYEQYF.

The chain employs TRBV15 and TRBJ2-3; D remains unclear. V lost 4 bases and J 4 bases, leaving 18 bases between the germline ends. Germline assignment: CDR1 LNHNV and CDR2 YYDKDF (reference sequence). The CDR3 loop spans 16 amino acids. This CDR3 reads CATSTSITEIADTQYF. As DNA, the CDR3 is TGTGCCACCAGCACGTCTATCACGGAGATCGCAGATACGCAGTATTTT.

The J gene is TRBJ2-3, the V gene TRBV18; perhaps TRBD2 as D (5 bases). V was cut by 2 bases and J by 0 bases, with 12 bases left in between. Germline V gene sequence: CDR1 KGHSH, CDR2 LQKENI. The CDR3 has 16 amino acids. The CDR3 coding sequence is TGTGCCAGCTCACCATTGAGCGGCCCTAGCACAGATACGCAGTATTTT. Translated: CASSPLSGPSTDTQYF.

This chain uses TRBV21-1 with TRBJ1-5. TRBV21-1 constitutes a pseudogene. This CDR3 contains 12 residues. CDR3 protein: CASTSSDQPQHF. CDR3 coding DNA: TGTGCCAGCACCAGTAGCGATCAGCCCCAGCATTTT.

V and J are TRBV7-9 and TRBJ2-5, with no clear D. Trimming pared 6 bases from V and 14 bases from J, leaving 19 bases between. The CDR3 covers 12 residues. Germline V gene sequence: CDR1 SEHNR, CDR2 FQNEAQ (reference sequence). DNA of the CDR3: TGTGCCAGCAGACCTAAAACCGGGTCAACTTACTTC. The encoded protein is CASRPKTGSTYF.

This chain joins TRBV6-5 and TRBJ2-1; TRBD1 agrees at 9 bases. Trimming at V came to 6 bases and at J to 5 bases, leaving 8 bases not matched to a gene. The CDR3 is 15 amino acids. In germline, CDR1 is MNHEY, CDR2 SVGAGI. CDR3 DNA: TGTGCCAGCAGGGGACAGGGTTTGACGAACAATGAGCAGTTCTTC. Its protein is CASRGQGLTNNEQFF.

The chain recombines TRBV7-9 with TRBJ1-1; D is unclear. The length of the CDR3 is 13 residues. Trimming left V 3 bases short and J 3 bases short, with 8 bases between. The germline V gene encodes CDR1 SEHNR and CDR2 FQNEAQ (reference sequence). CDR3 amino acids: CASSFYEDTEAFF. The CDR3 coding sequence is TGTGCCAGCAGCTTTTATGAGGACACTGAAGCTTTCTTT.

A remark on this clone: At one boundary the junction diverges from the germline segment, which might be a read error. J is TRBJ1-2 and V is TRBV28; 9 bases match TRBD1. This CDR3 region has 12 residues. Looked up from germline, CDR1 is MDHEN and CDR2 is SYDVKM. CDR3 coding DNA: TGTGCCAGCAGACCCACCCGGGACAGGGTAGCCTTC. Translating it yields CASRPTRDRVAF.

J is TRBJ2-7 and V is TRBV7-8; 8 nucleotides line up with TRBD1. This CDR3 is built from 15 residues. CDR1 is SGHVS, CDR2 FQNEAQ, per germline. V shed 2 bases, J shed 7 bases, and the junction held 10 bases outside the gene matches. CDR3 loop: CASSLTDRGGGEQYF. CDR3 DNA sequence: TGTGCCAGCAGCTTAACCGACAGGGGCGGAGGGGAGCAGTACTTC.

This chain joins TRBV19 and TRBJ1-5; D is ambiguous. Trimming removed 9 bases at V and 6 bases at J, with 18 bases between. The CDR3 runs 14 residues. Germline CDR1 is LNHDA and CDR2 is SQIVND (reference sequence). CDR3 nucleotides: TGTGCCAGCGACCTAACGGGGTGGGGTCAGCCCCAGCATTTT. It specifies CASDLTGWGQPQHF.

The V call is TRBV2, the J call TRBJ1-1; 8 nucleotides agree with TRBD1. V trimming: 6 bases; J trimming: 5 bases; junction bases outside the gene matches: 11. This CDR3 region has 15 residues. Germline V gene lookup returns CDR1 SNHLY and CDR2 FYNNEI. The DNA of the CDR3 is TGTGCCAGCAGACGGCAGGGGGCACGGGGTACTGAAGCTTTCTTT. Translation: CASRRQGARGTEAFF.

The chain links TRBV15 to TRBJ2-7, with 13 bases matching TRBD2. Germline loops: CDR1 LNHNV, CDR2 YYDKDF (reference sequence). Trimming took 5 bases from V and 4 from J; bases not matched to a gene: 8. This CDR3 has 16 residues. This CDR3 is CATSEGLAGVWYEQYF. The CDR3 bases are TGTGCCACCAGCGAAGGACTAGCGGGAGTCTGGTACGAGCAGTACTTC.

The rearrangement joins TRBV5-1 to TRBJ1-1; D remains unclear. V was trimmed by 2 bases and J by 0 bases, leaving 14 bases between them. CDR1 is SGHRS and CDR2 is YFSETQ in the germline V gene. The CDR3 is made up of 16 amino acids. The CDR3 reads CASSFSDGPMNTEAFF. For the CDR3, the DNA is TGCGCCAGCAGCTTCTCCGATGGCCCAATGAACACTGAAGCTTTCTTT.

The chain employs TRBV25-1 and TRBJ1-2; D ambiguous. Trimming took 3 bases from V and 4 from J, leaving 15 bases between them. This CDR3 contains 15 residues. Germline CDR1 reads MGHDK; CDR2 reads SYGVNS. The DNA for the CDR3 is TGTGCCAGCAGTGACCCCCAAGGAGGTTCCTATGGCTACACCTTC. This translates into CASSDPQGGSYGYTF.

This rearrangement joins TRBV5-1 to TRBJ2-1, with TRBD2 as a possible D gene (6 bases). The CDR3 runs to 15 residues. The germline V gene encodes CDR1 SGHRS and CDR2 YFSETQ. Deletions cut 0 bases from V and 2 bases from J, with 9 bases between. This CDR3 reads CASSLAGLTYNEQFF. The DNA for the CDR3 is TGCGCCAGCAGCTTGGCGGGACTCACCTACAATGAGCAGTTCTTC.